Shown below are 15 T cell receptor beta chains from a single sample sequenced in a study of identical twins. Each CDR3 protein gets one entry after TCRdb re-called the 5' RACE reads with MiXCR. This sample carries 200,000 to 250,000 distinct CDR3 sequences, over 11% of them seen once, and the ten largest clones take approximately 8.8%. The sample comprised memory (CD45RO+) T cells sorted from blood. The origin of the receptors is a woman aged 18-29 years in good health.

In this sample, this clonotype turned up a few times. The chain combines TRBV14 with TRBJ2-7; 8 nucleotides agree with TRBD1. With V trimmed by 0 bases and J by 2 bases, 9 bases remained unmatched. Germline V gives CDR1 SGHDN, CDR2 FVKESK. CDR3 length equals 17 residues. The chain's CDR3 is CASSQDLGTGVTYEQYF. The CDR3 bases are TGTGCCAGCAGCCAAGATTTGGGGACAGGTGTTACCTACGAGCAGTACTTC.

This chain links TRBV6-2 or TRBV6-3 with TRBJ1-1, with a weak D call TRBD1 (5 bases). From germline, CDR1 is MNHEY and CDR2 SVGEGT. The CDR3 consists of 12 residues. Trimming took 2 bases from V and 11 from J, leaving 12 bases between them. The CDR3 protein is CASSYAGELAFF. The DNA of the CDR3 is TGTGCCAGCAGTTACGCGGGGGAGTTGGCTTTCTTT.

The CDR3 protein is CASSLGPTAADTQYF. As DNA, the CDR3 is TGTGCCAGCAGCTTGGGACCAACGGCAGCAGATACGCAGTATTTT. The chain employs TRBV5-6 and TRBJ2-3; D gene ambiguous. CDR1 is SGHDT and CDR2 is YYEEEE in the germline V gene. This CDR3 has 15 amino acids. The germline V and J ends were trimmed by 0 bases and 4 bases, with 12 bases remaining between them.

This clonotype has more than one count but fewer than ten. V and J are TRBV18 and TRBJ2-1; 9 nucleotides agree with TRBD2. The ends lost 3 bases at V and 2 bases at J; junction bases unmatched: 5. Germline values: CDR1 KGHSH, CDR2 LQKENI. The CDR3 loop spans 16 amino acids. In DNA form, the CDR3 reads TGTGCCAGCTCACCTAGTAGCGGGAGTACCTACAATGAGCAGTTCTTC. Its protein product is CASSPSSGSTYNEQFF.

This clonotype was counted between two and nine times. This chain joins TRBV6-2 or TRBV6-3 and TRBJ2-5; the D gene is possibly TRBD2 (5 bases). Germline loops: CDR1 MNHEY, CDR2 SVGEGT. Trimming cost V 3 bases and J 5 bases, with 28 bases left between them. This CDR3 contains 19 residues. The DNA of the CDR3 is TGTGCCAGCAGTTATCGGAGAGGGAGAGGGAGCCCCTCTGGGGAGACCCAGTACTTC. Amino acid sequence: CASSYRRGRGSPSGETQYF.

This clonotype showed up many times. This chain links TRBV7-2 with TRBJ2-1; 7 bases map to TRBD1. The CDR3 extends over 14 amino acids. The ends lost 3 bases at V and 5 bases at J; junction bases unmatched: 4. The germline V gene encodes CDR1 SGHTA and CDR2 FQGNSA. The CDR3 sequence is CASSFHRGNNEQFF. The DNA of the CDR3 is TGTGCCAGCAGCTTCCACAGGGGCAACAATGAGCAGTTCTTC.

The rearrangement uses TRBV12-3 or TRBV12-4 and TRBJ1-6; 8 positions match TRBD1. V gave up 3 bases and J gave up 7 bases; unmatched junction bases: 5. The CDR3 extends over 15 amino acids. This CDR3 reads CASSFLQGGNSPLHF. CDR3 DNA sequence: TGTGCCAGCAGTTTCCTACAGGGGGGGAATTCACCCCTCCACTTT.

The CDR3 DNA is TGCGCCAGCAGTCTCGCCGCACTAGCGGGAGGGCCAGCCGGGGAGCTGTTTTTT. The encoded protein is CASSLAALAGGPAGELFF. V usage is TRBV4-3 and J usage is TRBJ2-2; the match to TRBD2 covers 13 bases. The CDR3 runs to 18 residues. V was pared by 6 bases and J by 6 bases, with 13 bases of the junction left unmatched. The germline CDR1 and CDR2 sequences are LGHNA and YSLEER.

This clonotype was counted between two and nine times. The chain combines TRBV7-3 with TRBJ2-1; D may be TRBD1 (5 bases). CDR1 SGHTA and CDR2 FQGTGA come from the germline V gene. CDR3 length: 14 amino acids. Trimming pared 0 bases from V and 5 bases from J, leaving 8 bases between. The CDR3 bases are TGTGCCAGCAGCTTAACGGGGCTCGACAATGAGCAGTTCTTC. Translated, it gives CASSLTGLDNEQFF.

The chain links TRBV20-1 to TRBJ2-1; 10 nucleotides align to TRBD2. Unmatched junction bases numbered 19, after V lost 6 bases and J lost 8 bases. Germline V lookup: CDR1 DFQATT, CDR2 SNEGSKA (reference sequence). This CDR3 comprises 17 residues. CDR3 sequence reads: CSAQSLWASGSSHEQFF. The CDR3 DNA sequence: TGCAGTGCCCAGAGTCTCTGGGCTAGCGGGAGTAGCCATGAGCAGTTCTTC.

This clonotype appeared many times. The genes are TRBV15 and TRBJ2-5; D is unresolved. The length of the CDR3 is 13 residues. V was cut by 4 bases and J by 9 bases, with 15 bases left in between. Per the germline V gene, CDR1 is LNHNV and CDR2 is YYDKDF (reference sequence). DNA for the CDR3: TGTGCCACCAGCATTAAGGCGGTGAAATCCCAGTACTTC. This gives the protein CATSIKAVKSQYF.

CDR3 residues: CASSAWRGGHPDTQYF. CDR3 nucleotides: TGTGCCAGCAGCGCATGGCGGGGGGGCCACCCAGATACGCAGTATTTT. The chain employs TRBV7-6 and TRBJ2-3; 9 bases are a match to TRBD2. CDR1 and CDR2 from the germline V gene are SGHVS and FNYEAQ. J lost 4 bases, V lost 5 bases, and 10 bases had no gene match. The CDR3 totals 16 residues.

This clonotype was picked up many times. The V gene is TRBV4-2, the J gene TRBJ2-3; 7 nucleotides align to TRBD2. CDR1 and CDR2 from the germline V gene are LGHNA and YNFKEQ. Trimming took 3 bases from V and 3 from J; bases not matched to a gene: 15. This CDR3 region has 18 residues. Here the CDR3 reads CASSHSAGKAGFTDTQYF. CDR3 coding DNA: TGTGCCAGCAGCCATTCCGCCGGGAAAGCGGGATTTACAGATACGCAGTATTTT.

The genes are TRBV4-3 and TRBJ2-1; D unresolved. With 0 bases removed from V and 0 bases from J, the gap between germline ends came to 12 bases. Germline V gives CDR1 LGHNA, CDR2 YSLEER. The CDR3 length is 17 residues. The CDR3 here is CASSQDARQSSYNEQFF. The CDR3, as DNA: TGCGCCAGCAGCCAAGATGCACGGCAGAGCTCCTACAATGAGCAGTTCTTC.

This clonotype was seen a few times. The J gene is TRBJ1-2, the V gene TRBV20-1; no reliable D call. V shed 0 bases and J shed 0 bases, with 11 bases lying between them. Germline values: CDR1 DFQATT, CDR2 SNEGSKA (reference sequence). CDR3 length equals 15 residues. The CDR3 sequence: CSARDNTESNYGYTF. The DNA for the CDR3 is TGCAGTGCTAGAGATAACACAGAGTCTAACTATGGCTACACCTTC.